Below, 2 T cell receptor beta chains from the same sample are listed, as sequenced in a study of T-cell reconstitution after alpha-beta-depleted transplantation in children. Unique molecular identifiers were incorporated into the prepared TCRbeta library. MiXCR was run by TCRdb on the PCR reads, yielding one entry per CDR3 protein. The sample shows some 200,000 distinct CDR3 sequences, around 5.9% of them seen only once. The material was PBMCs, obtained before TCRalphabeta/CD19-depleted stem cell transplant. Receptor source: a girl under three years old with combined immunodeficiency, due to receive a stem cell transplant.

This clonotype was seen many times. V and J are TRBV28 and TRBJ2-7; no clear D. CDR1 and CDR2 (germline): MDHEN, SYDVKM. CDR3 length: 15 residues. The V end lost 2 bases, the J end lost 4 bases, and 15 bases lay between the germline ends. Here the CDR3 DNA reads TGTGCCAGCAGTTTAAGTAGGTTCGGAGATTACGAGCAGTACTTC. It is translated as CASSLSRFGDYEQYF. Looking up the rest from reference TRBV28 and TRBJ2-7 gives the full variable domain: DVKVTQSSRYLVKRTGEKVFLECVQDMDHENMFWYRQDPGLGLRLIYFSYDVKMKEKGDIPEGYSVSREKKERFSLILESASTNQTSMYLCASSLSRFGDYEQYFGPGTRLTVT.

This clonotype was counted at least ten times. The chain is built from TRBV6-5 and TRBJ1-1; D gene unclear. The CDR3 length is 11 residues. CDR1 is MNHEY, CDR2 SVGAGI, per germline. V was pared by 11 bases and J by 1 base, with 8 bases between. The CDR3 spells CACGTNTEAFF. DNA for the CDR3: TGTGCCTGCGGAACGAACACTGAAGCTTTCTTT.